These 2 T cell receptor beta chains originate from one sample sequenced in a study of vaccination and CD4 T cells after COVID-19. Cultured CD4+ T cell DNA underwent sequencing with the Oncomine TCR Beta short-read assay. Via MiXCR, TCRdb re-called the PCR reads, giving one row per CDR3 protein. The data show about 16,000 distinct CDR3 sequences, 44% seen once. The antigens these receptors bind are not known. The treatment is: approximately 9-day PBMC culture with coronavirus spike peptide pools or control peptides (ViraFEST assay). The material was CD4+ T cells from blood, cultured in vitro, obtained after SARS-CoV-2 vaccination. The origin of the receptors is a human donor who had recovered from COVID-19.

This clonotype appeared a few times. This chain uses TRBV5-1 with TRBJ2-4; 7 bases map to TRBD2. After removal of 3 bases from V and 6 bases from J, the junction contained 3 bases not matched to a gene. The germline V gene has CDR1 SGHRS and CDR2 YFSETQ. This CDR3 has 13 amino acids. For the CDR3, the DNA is TGCGCCAGCAGCTGGGGGGGTTTAAACATTCAGTACTTC. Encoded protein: CASSWGGLNIQYF.

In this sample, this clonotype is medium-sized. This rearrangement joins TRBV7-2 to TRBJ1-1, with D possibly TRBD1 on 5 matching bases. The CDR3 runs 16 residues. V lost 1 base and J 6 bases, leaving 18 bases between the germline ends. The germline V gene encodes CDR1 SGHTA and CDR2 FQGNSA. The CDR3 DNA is TGTGCCAGCAGCTTAGATCCCCGCAGGGTTGGCGCTGAAGCTTTCTTT. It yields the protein CASSLDPRRVGAEAFF.